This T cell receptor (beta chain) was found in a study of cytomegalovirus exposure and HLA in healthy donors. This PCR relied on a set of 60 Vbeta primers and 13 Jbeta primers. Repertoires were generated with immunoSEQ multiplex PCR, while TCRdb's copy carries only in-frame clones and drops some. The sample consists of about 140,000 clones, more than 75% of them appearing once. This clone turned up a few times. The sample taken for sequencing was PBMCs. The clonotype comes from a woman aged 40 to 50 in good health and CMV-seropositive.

CDR3 protein: CASSGTGYRVYGYTF. CDR3 sequence (DNA): TGTGCCAGCAGTGGAACAGGGTATCGGGTCTATGGCTACACCTTC. The rearrangement uses TRBV6-1 and TRBJ1-2; a weak D match, TRBD1 (6 bases). Trimming shortened V by 4 bases and J by 4 bases, and 16 bases separated the two germline ends. The CDR3 runs 15 residues. The V gene's germline CDR1 is MNHNS and CDR2 SASEGT.